What follows is one T cell receptor (beta chain) and its context. Its specificity is unknown. This entry is derived from a study of shared clonotypes between healthy human individuals. Sorted-subset replicate PCR reactions were performed with about 200 ng DNA, corresponding to roughly 30,000 T cell genomes. Profiling relied on immunoSEQ multiplex PCR, and the TCRdb table lists in-frame clones only, not all of them. The sample contains 2 million to 3 million clones, around nine tenths of which appear only once. Findings of the study overall: The four-donor shared clonotypes exceeded non-shared clonotypes in generation probability, with non-shared ones scoring lower. Naive subsets tended to show greater estimated richness than memory subsets.

Trimming cost V 5 bases and J 4 bases; bases outside gene matches: 4. CDR1 is SQVTM, CDR2 ANQGSEA, per germline. The CDR3 covers 13 residues. This clonotype was sampled from a man between 18 and 35 years old in good health. Sequencing was carried out using naive CD4+ T cells sorted from blood. Subset meaning: CD45RA+ positively selected. This chain joins TRBV29-1 and TRBJ2-5; TRBD2 aligns across 10 bases. The chain's CDR3 is CSVRASGGETQYF. DNA for the CDR3: TGCAGCGTTAGGGCTAGCGGGGGAGAGACCCAGTACTTC.